This T cell receptor (beta chain) was captured in a study of metastatic and nonmetastatic thyroid tumors. Germline lookup yields CDR1 MNHEY and CDR2 SVGEGT. The germline V and J ends were trimmed by 4 bases and 5 bases, with 14 bases remaining between them. CDR3 size: 14 residues. Every patient underwent thyroid surgery untreated. Original methodology: Variation in CDR3 across clinicopathological groups served as the basis for constructing a distant-metastasis classifier in papillary thyroid cancer. Through MiXCR, TCRdb re-clonotyped the PCR reads. TCRdb, not the authors, supplied the V and J calls. The sample consists of roughly 38,000 clones, 19% of them appearing once.

This TCR derives from a female donor with papillary thyroid cancer or a benign thyroid nodule (not recorded which). Some clones in this sample may be carry-over from other donors' samples. The chain combines TRBV6-2 or TRBV6-3 with TRBJ1-2, with D unresolved. The sequenced material came from blood. CDR3 DNA sequence: TGTGCCAGCAGTTCAGAGGTGACCAGGTATGGCTACACCTTC. Translating it yields CASSSEVTRYGYTF.